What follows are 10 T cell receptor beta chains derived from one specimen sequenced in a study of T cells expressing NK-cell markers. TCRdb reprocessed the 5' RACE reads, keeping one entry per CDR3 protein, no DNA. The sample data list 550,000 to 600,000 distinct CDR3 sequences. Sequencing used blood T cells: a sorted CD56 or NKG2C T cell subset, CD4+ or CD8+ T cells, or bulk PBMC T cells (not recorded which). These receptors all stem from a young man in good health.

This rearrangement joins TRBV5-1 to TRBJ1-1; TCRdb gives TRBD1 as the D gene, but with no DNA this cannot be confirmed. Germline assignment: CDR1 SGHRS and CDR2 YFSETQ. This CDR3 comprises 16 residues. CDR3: CASSYTTGDWIAEAFF.

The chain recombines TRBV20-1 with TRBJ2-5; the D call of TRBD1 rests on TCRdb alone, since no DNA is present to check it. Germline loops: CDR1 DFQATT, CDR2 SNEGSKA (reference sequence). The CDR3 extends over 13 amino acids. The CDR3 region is CSGATPGGETQYF.

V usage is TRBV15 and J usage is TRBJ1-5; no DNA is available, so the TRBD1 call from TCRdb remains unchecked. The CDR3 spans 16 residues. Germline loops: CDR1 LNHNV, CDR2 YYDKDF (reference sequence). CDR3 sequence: CATSRDIGQFNQPQHF.

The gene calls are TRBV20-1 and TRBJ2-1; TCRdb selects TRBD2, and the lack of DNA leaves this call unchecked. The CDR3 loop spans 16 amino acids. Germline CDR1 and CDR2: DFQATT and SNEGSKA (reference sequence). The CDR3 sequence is CSARDGASHSYNEQFF.

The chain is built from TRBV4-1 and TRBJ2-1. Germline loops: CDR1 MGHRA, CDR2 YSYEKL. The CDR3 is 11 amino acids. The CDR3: CASSQYNEQFF.

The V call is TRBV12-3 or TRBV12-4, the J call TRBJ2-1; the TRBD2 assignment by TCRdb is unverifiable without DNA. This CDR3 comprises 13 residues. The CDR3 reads CASSRTSDNEQFF.

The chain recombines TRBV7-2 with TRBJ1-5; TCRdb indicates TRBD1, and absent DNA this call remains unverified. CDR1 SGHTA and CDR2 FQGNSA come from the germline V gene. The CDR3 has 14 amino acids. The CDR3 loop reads CASSLIGGNQPQHF. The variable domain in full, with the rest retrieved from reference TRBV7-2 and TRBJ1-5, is GAGVSQSPSNKVTEKGKDVELRCDPISGHTALYWYRQSLGQGLEFLIYFQGNSAPDKSGLPSDRFSAERTGGSVSTLTIQRTQQEDSAVYLCASSLIGGNQPQHFGDGTRLSIL.

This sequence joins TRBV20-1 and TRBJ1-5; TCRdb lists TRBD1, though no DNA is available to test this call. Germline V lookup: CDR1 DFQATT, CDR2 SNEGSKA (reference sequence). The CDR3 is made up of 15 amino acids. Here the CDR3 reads CSAYPVGGANQPQHF.

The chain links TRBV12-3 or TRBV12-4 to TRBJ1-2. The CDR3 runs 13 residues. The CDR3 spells CASSFTDGYGYTF.

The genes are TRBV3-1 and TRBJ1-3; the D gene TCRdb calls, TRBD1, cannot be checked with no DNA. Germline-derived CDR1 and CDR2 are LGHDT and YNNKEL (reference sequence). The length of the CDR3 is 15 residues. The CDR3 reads CASSRDRDSGNTIYF.